The 21 T cell receptor beta chains below all came from one sample that was sequenced in a study of vaccination and CD4 T cells after COVID-19. Treatment specified: approximately nine-day PBMC culture with coronavirus spike peptide pools or control peptides (ViraFEST assay). The assay that was used to sequence DNA from cultured CD4+ T cells was the Oncomine TCR Beta short-read assay. TCRdb recomputed calls from the PCR reads with MiXCR, one row per CDR3 protein. The sample consists of 23,000 or so distinct CDR3 sequences, around 69% of them appearing once. These receptors have no identified antigens. This material consisted of CD4+ T cells from blood, cultured in vitro, taken after SARS-CoV-2 vaccination. The receptors were sampled from a human donor who received a COVID-19 vaccine.

This clonotype was observed a handful of times. The rearrangement joins TRBV15 to TRBJ2-7, with D perhaps TRBD2 (7 bases). Looked up from germline, CDR1 is LNHNV and CDR2 is YYDKDF (reference sequence). The CDR3 loop spans 15 amino acids. V was pared by 0 bases and J by 5 bases, with 14 bases between. Here the CDR3 DNA reads TGTGCCACCAGCAGAGATTCTGCGGGGGCCCACGAGCAGTACTTC. It specifies CATSRDSAGAHEQYF.

The chain carries TRBV24-1 and TRBJ2-1; 11 bases are shared with TRBD1. The CDR3 totals 22 residues. Looked up from germline, CDR1 is KGHDR and CDR2 is SFDVKD. The ends lost 5 bases at V and 0 bases at J; junction bases unmatched: 20. CDR3 region: CATSVGRIFGTGGDGSYNEQFF. The CDR3 region has the DNA TGTGCCACCAGTGTGGGTAGAATTTTTGGGACAGGGGGTGACGGCTCCTACAATGAGCAGTTCTTC.

The chain recombines TRBV6-5 with TRBJ1-6; D possibly corresponds to TRBD1 (6 bases). V was pared by 0 bases and J by 8 bases, with 17 bases between. CDR3 length: 17 amino acids. Germline CDR1 and CDR2: MNHEY and SVGAGI. CDR3 residues: CASSYSGPGTSDSPLHF. CDR3 DNA: TGTGCCAGCAGTTACTCGGGTCCCGGGACATCGGATTCACCCCTCCACTTT.

The chain employs TRBV20-1 and TRBJ2-3; D uncertain. V was cut by 2 bases and J by 5 bases, with 14 bases left in between. The CDR3 length is 14 residues. Germline values: CDR1 DFQATT, CDR2 SNEGSKA (reference sequence). The CDR3: CSARLASFEDTQYF. DNA for the CDR3: TGCAGTGCTAGACTTGCCTCATTTGAAGATACGCAGTATTTT.

The chain has TRBV6-1 and TRBJ1-1; D is unclear. Germline CDR1 reads MNHNS; CDR2 reads SASEGT. This CDR3 spans 14 amino acids. Trimming removed 0 bases from V and 3 bases from J, with 8 bases in between. CDR3 region: CASSEARHDTEAFF. DNA for the CDR3: TGTGCCAGCAGTGAAGCGCGTCACGACACTGAAGCTTTCTTT.

The CDR3 reads CASSYSRQGPYEQYF. The CDR3 DNA sequence: TGTGCCAGCAGTTATTCCAGACAGGGCCCCTACGAGCAGTACTTC. This sequence joins TRBV6-5 and TRBJ2-7; TRBD1 matches at 7 bases. Germline assignment: CDR1 MNHEY and CDR2 SVGAGI. With 3 bases clipped from V and 2 bases from J, the junction kept 7 bases outside the gene matches. The CDR3 runs to 15 residues.

This clonotype was found a few times. This rearrangement joins TRBV24-1 to TRBJ1-1; perhaps TRBD1 as D (6 bases). This CDR3 is built from 13 residues. V shed 3 bases and J shed 6 bases, with 10 bases lying between them. From germline, CDR1 is KGHDR and CDR2 SFDVKD. CDR3: CATSDRRGSEAFF. The DNA of the CDR3 is TGTGCCACCAGTGATAGAAGGGGGTCTGAAGCTTTCTTT.

CDR3 residues: CASSPSTKGLNTEAFF. CDR3 bases: TGCGCCAGCAGCCCCTCTACGAAGGGGCTTAACACTGAAGCTTTCTTT. V gene TRBV5-1 combines with J gene TRBJ1-1, with D perhaps TRBD1 (5 bases). The germline CDR1 and CDR2 sequences are SGHRS and YFSETQ. Trimming cost V 4 bases and J 2 bases, with 18 bases left between them. The CDR3 contains 16 residues.

The chain couples TRBV24-1 to TRBJ2-3; the D gene could be TRBD1 or TRBD2 (5 bases each). Germline-derived CDR1 and CDR2 are KGHDR and SFDVKD. The CDR3 loop spans 15 amino acids. V lost 2 bases to trimming and J lost 2 bases, with 10 bases between them. The CDR3 sequence is CATSDSGTYTDTQYF. The CDR3 bases are TGTGCCACCAGTGATTCCGGGACCTACACAGATACGCAGTATTTT.

The chain has TRBV23-1 and TRBJ1-5; 9 bases line up with TRBD1. TRBV23-1 is recorded as an ORF, its role being uncertain. J gave up 7 bases and V 7 bases, and 14 bases lay outside the gene matches. The CDR3 extends over 16 amino acids. The CDR3 region has the DNA TGCGCCAGCACCCCCGGGACAGGGATTTTTCGACAGCCCCAGCATTTT. It translates to CASTPGTGIFRQPQHF.

Turning to this clonotype: Relative to the germline gene, one junction end is altered; a read error may explain this. The J gene is TRBJ1-2, the V gene TRBV7-9; 9 bases fit TRBD1. The length of the CDR3 is 13 residues. Looked up from germline, CDR1 is SEHNR and CDR2 is FQNEAQ (reference sequence). DNA for the CDR3: TGTGCCAGCAGCTCAGGACGTTGGACAGGGGCCACTTTC. It encodes CASSSGRWTGATF.

There are a few counts of this clonotype. The chain joins TRBV6-1 to TRBJ1-2; D gene uncertain. The V and J ends lost 7 bases and 2 bases respectively, with 11 bases between them. The CDR3 spans 13 residues. Germline loops: CDR1 MNHNS, CDR2 SASEGT. The CDR3 protein is CASNDGLNYGYTF. CDR3 in DNA: TGTGCCAGCAATGACGGCTTGAACTATGGCTACACCTTC.

This rearrangement joins TRBV5-1 to TRBJ2-3, with TRBD2 identical over 11 bases. The CDR3 runs 18 residues. CDR1 and CDR2 (germline): SGHRS, YFSETQ. V dropped 5 bases and J dropped 0; count of bases not matched to a gene: 11. The CDR3 is CASSAKTSGVTSTDTQYF. The CDR3 DNA is TGCGCCAGCAGTGCCAAGACTAGCGGGGTAACTAGCACAGATACGCAGTATTTT.

The V and J genes are TRBV24-1 and TRBJ1-2, with TRBD1 matching 8 bases. Germline V gene lookup returns CDR1 KGHDR and CDR2 SFDVKD. The CDR3 has 13 residues. The V gene end was trimmed by 0 bases and the J gene end by 7 bases; junction bases not matched to a gene: 0. CDR3 sequence reads: CATSDLTGGGYTF. In DNA form, the CDR3 reads TGTGCCACCAGTGATTTGACAGGGGGTGGCTACACCTTC.

The J gene is TRBJ1-5, the V gene TRBV28; 7 bases agree with TRBD1. The CDR3 length is 16 residues. Germline assignment: CDR1 MDHEN and CDR2 SYDVKM. V dropped 6 bases and J dropped 3; count of bases not matched to a gene: 11. In nucleotides, the CDR3 is TGTGCCAGCAGCCTGACAGGGACTGGAGCCAATCAGCCCCAGCATTTT. Translation gives CASSLTGTGANQPQHF.

This sequence joins TRBV12-3 or TRBV12-4 and TRBJ2-3, with 8 bases fitting TRBD2. V shed 3 bases, J shed 0 bases, and the junction held 5 bases outside the gene matches. This CDR3 region has 16 residues. CDR3 coding DNA: TGTGCCAGCAGTTTGGGTAGCGGGGCTAGCACAGATACGCAGTATTTT. It is translated as CASSLGSGASTDTQYF.

This clonotype has just a few counts. The chain is built from TRBV19 and TRBJ1-2; 8 bases align to TRBD1. Trimming at V came to 1 base and at J to 4 bases, leaving 8 bases not matched to a gene. The germline gives CDR1 LNHDA, CDR2 SQIVND (reference sequence). This CDR3 is built from 16 residues. The CDR3 here is CASSIGTGRGGYGYTF. The CDR3 nucleotides read TGTGCCAGTAGTATAGGGACAGGGAGAGGAGGCTATGGCTACACCTTC.

A single count supports this clonotype. The V call is TRBV21-1, the J call TRBJ1-2; TRBD1 reflects the table's D call only, with no check against the DNA. TRBV21-1 is termed a pseudogene. The length of the CDR3 is 16 residues. For the CDR3, the DNA is TGTGCCAGGAGCGAAAGGAAGGGGGCGCGTATGTATGGCTACACCTTC. This encodes CARSERKGARMYGYTF.

The chain uses TRBV6-1 and TRBJ1-4, with D perhaps matching TRBD1 (5 bases). Looked up from germline, CDR1 is MNHNS and CDR2 is SASEGT. V was trimmed by 5 bases and J by 5 bases, leaving 12 bases between them. This CDR3 has 14 amino acids. The CDR3 nucleotides are TGTGCCAGCAGTCCGGGACCGCAGAATGAAAAACTGTTTTTT. It yields the protein CASSPGPQNEKLFF.

DNA for the CDR3: TGCAGTGCTCAGGACAGGGGAGGGGTGGGCTACACCTTC. This translates into CSAQDRGGVGYTF. The chain links TRBV20-1 to TRBJ1-2; 9 positions agree with TRBD1. In germline, CDR1 is DFQATT, CDR2 SNEGSKA (reference sequence). The CDR3 length is 13 residues. Losses at the gene ends were 5 bases for V and 8 bases for J; bases not matched to a gene: 9.

The V gene is TRBV10-1, the J gene TRBJ1-2, with TRBD1 matching 11 bases. This CDR3 has 15 amino acids. Germline CDR1 and CDR2: WNHNN and SYGVQD (reference sequence). Germline trimming cut 2 bases from V and 4 bases from J; bases unmatched to any gene: 3. CDR3 in amino acids: CASSEVGQGVYGYTF. The CDR3 coding sequence is TGCGCCAGCAGTGAGGTGGGACAGGGGGTCTATGGCTACACCTTC.